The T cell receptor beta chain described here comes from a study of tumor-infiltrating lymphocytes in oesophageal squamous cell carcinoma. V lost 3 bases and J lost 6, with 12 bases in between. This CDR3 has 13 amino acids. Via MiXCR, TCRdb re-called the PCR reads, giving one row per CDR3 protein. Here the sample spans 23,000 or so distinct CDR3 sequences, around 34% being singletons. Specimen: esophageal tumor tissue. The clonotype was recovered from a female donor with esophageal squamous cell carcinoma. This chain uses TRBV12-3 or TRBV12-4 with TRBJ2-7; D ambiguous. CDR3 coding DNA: TGTGCCAGCAGTTTTCTGGCTCCCGGCGAGCAGTACTTC. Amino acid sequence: CASSFLAPGEQYF.